Sequencing of this T cell receptor beta chain was carried out in a study of control samples from healthy donors and cancer patients. Between the trimmed V and J ends, which lost 0 bases and 8 bases, there was a span of 10 bases. The CDR3 length is 13 residues. CDR1 and CDR2 (germline): SNHLY, FYNNEI. Clones were sequenced by immunoSEQ multiplex PCR, and TCRdb holds only the in-frame ones, with some missing. The sample has tens of thousands of clones, more than 75% seen once. The V and J genes are TRBV2 and TRBJ1-2; D is uncertain. Sequenced input: blood. This receptor was identified in a man in his fifties in good health. Here the CDR3 reads CASSEAVLGGYTF. CDR3 nucleotides: TGTGCCAGCAGTGAAGCTGTCCTAGGAGGCTACACCTTC.